These T cell receptor beta chains were read from a single sample in a study of cytomegalovirus exposure and HLA in healthy donors. The assay was immunoSEQ multiplex PCR, and TCRdb's table has in-frame clones only and misses some. In the table there are 100,000 or so clones, around 77% of which are singletons. Specimen: PBMCs. These receptors all come from a woman aged 40 to 50 in good health and CMV-seropositive. The conserved cysteine and the conserved F or W are not part of the CDR3 here. The order of the fields is CDR3 length, V gene, CDR3 protein.

CDR3 length: 13
V gene: TRBV4-3
CDR3 protein: ASSQDTGWNTEAF

CDR3 length: 13
V gene: TRBV5-1
CDR3 protein: ASSLQDRGRGEQF

CDR3 length: 16
V gene: TRBV5-1
CDR3 protein: ASSLEPPGQGAKEKLF

CDR3 length: 13
V gene: TRBV9
CDR3 protein: ASSGQGKETYGYT

CDR3 length: 9
V gene: TRBV20-1
CDR3 protein: SASRQSGAF

CDR3 length: 11
V gene: TRBV18
CDR3 protein: ASSPGQQETQY

CDR3 length: 12
V gene: TRBV5-1
CDR3 protein: ASSGTSGGTEAF

CDR3 length: 11
V gene: TRBV2
CDR3 protein: ASSPPPRYEQY

CDR3 length: 11
V gene: TRBV2
CDR3 protein: ASKRQNTGELF

CDR3 length: 13
V gene: TRBV4-1
CDR3 protein: ASSQTSGSTYEQY

CDR3 length: 14
V gene: TRBV7-9
CDR3 protein: SSSPYVRGRTGELF

CDR3 length: 15
V gene: TRBV4-1
CDR3 protein: ASSHLGLAGGTDTQY

CDR3 length: 15
V gene: TRBV7-6
CDR3 protein: ASSLGTANRLGSPLH

CDR3 length: 14
V gene: TRBV19
CDR3 protein: ASSRDTRPFNEKLF

CDR3 length: 9
V gene: TRBV2
CDR3 protein: ASSQYRDTH

CDR3 length: 10
V gene: TRBV23-1
CDR3 protein: ASSQRDRGEY

CDR3 length: 12
V gene: TRBV9
CDR3 protein: ASSVGSNAGEQY

CDR3 length: 11
V gene: TRBV10-3
CDR3 protein: AISESGTGDYT

CDR3 length: 9
V gene: TRBV18
CDR3 protein: ASSPLDEQF

CDR3 length: 13
V gene: TRBV27
CDR3 protein: ASSLIGTLNYGYT

CDR3 length: 12
V gene: TRBV2
CDR3 protein: ASSLSGGGGEQF

CDR3 length: 13
V gene: TRBV28
CDR3 protein: ASSQTGYSNQPQH

CDR3 length: 15
V gene: TRBV28
CDR3 protein: ASSPRPGQAPGTEAF

CDR3 length: 12
V gene: TRBV11-3
CDR3 protein: ASTSRRVNTEAF

CDR3 length: 19
V gene: TRBV28
CDR3 protein: ASSSGTGDPFLLSGANVLT